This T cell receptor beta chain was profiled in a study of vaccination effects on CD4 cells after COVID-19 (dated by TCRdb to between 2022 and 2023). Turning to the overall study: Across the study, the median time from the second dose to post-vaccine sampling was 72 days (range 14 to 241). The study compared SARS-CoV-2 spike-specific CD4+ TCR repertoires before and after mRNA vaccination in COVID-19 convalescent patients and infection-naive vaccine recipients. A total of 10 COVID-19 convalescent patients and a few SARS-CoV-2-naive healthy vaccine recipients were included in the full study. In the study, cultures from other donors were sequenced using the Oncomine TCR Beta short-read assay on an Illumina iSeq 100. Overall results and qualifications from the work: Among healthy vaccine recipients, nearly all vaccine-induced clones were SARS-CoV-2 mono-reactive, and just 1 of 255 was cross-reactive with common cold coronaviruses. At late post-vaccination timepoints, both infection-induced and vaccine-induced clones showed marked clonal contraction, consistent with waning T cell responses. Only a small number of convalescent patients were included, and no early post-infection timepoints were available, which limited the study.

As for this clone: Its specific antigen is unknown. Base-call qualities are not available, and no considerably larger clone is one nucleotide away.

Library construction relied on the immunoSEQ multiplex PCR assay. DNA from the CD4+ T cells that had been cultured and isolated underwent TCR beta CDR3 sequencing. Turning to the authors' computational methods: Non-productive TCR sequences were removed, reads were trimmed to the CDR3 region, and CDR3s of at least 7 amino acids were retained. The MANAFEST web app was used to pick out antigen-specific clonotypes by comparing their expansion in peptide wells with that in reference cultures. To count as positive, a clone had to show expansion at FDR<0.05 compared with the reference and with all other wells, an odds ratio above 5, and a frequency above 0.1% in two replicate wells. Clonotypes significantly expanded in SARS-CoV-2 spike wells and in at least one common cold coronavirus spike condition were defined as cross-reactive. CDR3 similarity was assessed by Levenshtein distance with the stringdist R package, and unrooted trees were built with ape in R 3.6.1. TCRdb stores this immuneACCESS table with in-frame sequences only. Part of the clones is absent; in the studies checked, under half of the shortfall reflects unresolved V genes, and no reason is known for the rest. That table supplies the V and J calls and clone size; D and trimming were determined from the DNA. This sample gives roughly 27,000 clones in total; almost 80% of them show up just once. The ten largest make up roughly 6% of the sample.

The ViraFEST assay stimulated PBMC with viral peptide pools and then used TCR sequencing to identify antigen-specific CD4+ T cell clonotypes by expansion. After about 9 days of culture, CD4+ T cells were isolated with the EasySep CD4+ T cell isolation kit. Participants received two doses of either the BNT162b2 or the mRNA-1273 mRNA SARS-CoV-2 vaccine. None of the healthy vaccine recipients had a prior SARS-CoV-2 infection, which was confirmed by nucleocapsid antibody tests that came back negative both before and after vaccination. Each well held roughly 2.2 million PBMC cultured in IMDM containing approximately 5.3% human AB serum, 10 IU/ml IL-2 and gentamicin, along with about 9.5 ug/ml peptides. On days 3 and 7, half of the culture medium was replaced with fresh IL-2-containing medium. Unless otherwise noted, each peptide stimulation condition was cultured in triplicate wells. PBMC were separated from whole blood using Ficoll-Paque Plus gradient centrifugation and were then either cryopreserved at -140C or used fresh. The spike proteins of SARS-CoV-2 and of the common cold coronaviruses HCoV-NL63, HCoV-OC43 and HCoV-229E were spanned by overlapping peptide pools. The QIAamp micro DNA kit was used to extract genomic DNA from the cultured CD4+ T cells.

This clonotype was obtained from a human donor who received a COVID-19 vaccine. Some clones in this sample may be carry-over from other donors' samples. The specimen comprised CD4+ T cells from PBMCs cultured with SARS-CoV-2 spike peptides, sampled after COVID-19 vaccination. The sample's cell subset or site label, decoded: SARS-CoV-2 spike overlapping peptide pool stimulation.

In nucleotides, the sequence is TGTGCCAGCAGATCCGGGACAGGGTCCAATCAGCCCCAGCATTTT. It codes for CASRSGTGSNQPQHF. The chain uses TRBV6-4 and TRBJ1-5; the junction holds 9 bases that match TRBD1. CDR1 and CDR2, looked up from the germline V gene, are MRHNA and SNTAGT. The CDR3 holds 15 amino acids from the cysteine to the phenylalanine. Only the CDR3 DNA stays, 45 bases, in frame from base 1. From V the trimming removes 6 bases and from J it removes 3 bases, while the gene matches leave 6 bases of the junction unaccounted for.